This is a list of T cell receptor beta chains from one sample in a study of blood T cells in healthy people across ages. One entry per CDR3 protein results from TCRdb running MiXCR on the 5' RACE reads. This table holds about 780,000 distinct CDR3 sequences, about 26% found once. The sample was also reused in another study, on T cells of mothers and their children.

Sequencing was carried out using blood. Receptors were obtained from a boy between 10 and 17 years old in good health. CDR3s include the opening cysteine and the closing phenylalanine or tryptophan. The order of the fields is CDR3 length, J gene, V gene, CDR3 protein.

CDR3 length: 19
J gene: TRBJ2-3
V gene: TRBV7-9
CDR3 protein: CASSSRGASGGLSTDTQYF

CDR3 length: 16
J gene: TRBJ2-5
V gene: TRBV10-3
CDR3 protein: CAISKTSGGAVETQYF

CDR3 length: 15
J gene: TRBJ2-3
V gene: TRBV5-1
CDR3 protein: CASTARAFSTDTQYF

CDR3 length: 16
J gene: TRBJ2-5
V gene: TRBV10-2
CDR3 protein: CTSSESIAGGQETQYF

CDR3 length: 13
J gene: TRBJ1-2
V gene: TRBV2
CDR3 protein: CASSERQYYSYTF

CDR3 length: 12
J gene: TRBJ2-5
V gene: TRBV12-3/TRBV12-4
CDR3 protein: CASSNTLETQYF

CDR3 length: 12
J gene: TRBJ1-2
V gene: TRBV18
CDR3 protein: CASSPERAGGGF

CDR3 length: 14
J gene: TRBJ2-1
V gene: TRBV7-3
CDR3 protein: CASSLNLNYKEQFF

CDR3 length: 15
J gene: TRBJ1-2
V gene: TRBV19
CDR3 protein: CASSTRQGVSYGYTF

CDR3 length: 15
J gene: TRBJ1-1
V gene: TRBV5-1
CDR3 protein: CASALGAGRNTEAFF

CDR3 length: 15
J gene: TRBJ2-4
V gene: TRBV7-9
CDR3 protein: CASQNKRQGSDIQYF

CDR3 length: 16
J gene: TRBJ2-7
V gene: TRBV6-6
CDR3 protein: CASSWALAGGSYEQYF

CDR3 length: 16
J gene: TRBJ2-2
V gene: TRBV24-1
CDR3 protein: CATSDPKLTNTGELFF

CDR3 length: 16
J gene: TRBJ2-5
V gene: TRBV10-3
CDR3 protein: CAISESLAGLQETQYF

CDR3 length: 14
J gene: TRBJ1-3
V gene: TRBV12-3/TRBV12-4
CDR3 protein: CASRGGTAGNTIYF

CDR3 length: 11
J gene: TRBJ1-5
V gene: TRBV7-9
CDR3 protein: CASQHVQPQHF

CDR3 length: 21
J gene: TRBJ2-2
V gene: TRBV12-3/TRBV12-4
CDR3 protein: CASSFNPGQGAQSISTGELFF

CDR3 length: 17
J gene: TRBJ2-7
V gene: TRBV6-1
CDR3 protein: CASRKTSGGALVVEQYF

CDR3 length: 13
J gene: TRBJ2-7
V gene: TRBV7-9
CDR3 protein: CAITSGESYEQYF

CDR3 length: 14
J gene: TRBJ2-3
V gene: TRBV11-2
CDR3 protein: CASSSPWAADTQYF

CDR3 length: 13
J gene: TRBJ1-2
V gene: TRBV12-3/TRBV12-4
CDR3 protein: CASRPSAVYGYTF

CDR3 length: 12
J gene: TRBJ2-3
V gene: TRBV5-4
CDR3 protein: CASSLGGNTQYF

CDR3 length: 18
J gene: TRBJ2-5
V gene: TRBV10-2
CDR3 protein: CASSDPGVAGMRQETQYF

CDR3 length: 18
J gene: TRBJ2-7
V gene: TRBV7-9
CDR3 protein: CASSQGDRAAGSYEWQYF